This TCR beta chain was identified in a study of lymphopenia after photon versus proton radiotherapy. Germline V gene lookup returns CDR1 LNHNV and CDR2 YYDKDF (reference sequence). Trimming removed 0 bases at V and 8 bases at J, with 8 bases between. This CDR3 has 13 residues. This clone was observed a single time. Produced via immunoSEQ multiplex PCR; TCRdb's table is partial and in-frame only. The table includes over 25,000 clones, approximately 80% detected once. The sequence came from a woman in her seventies with pancreatic cancer. The chain has TRBV15 and TRBJ2-1; D uncertain. This sample comprised peripheral blood, obtained from a patient treated with proton-based radiotherapy. The CDR3, as DNA: TGTGCCACCAGCAGAGAGTTGGGCGATGAGCAGTTCTTC. Protein: CATSRELGDEQFF.